This entry features one TCR beta chain sequence. Its antigen target is currently unknown. Qualities for individual bases were not recorded, and no much larger clone is one base off. The library was obtained by the immunoSEQ multiplex PCR assay. For the original study's pipeline: A statistical classification framework was built to diagnose cytomegalovirus status from the catalog of TCR beta chain sequences. This immuneACCESS table, as held by TCRdb, lists in-frame sequences with V and J called but not all clones. Of the missing ones, under half trace to an unresolved V gene in checked studies; the others have no known cause. That table furnishes V, J and clone size, whereas the DNA furnished D and trimming. For this sample the table gives more than 110,000 clones, of which about 90% were detected only once. Together, the top ten hold approximately 7.5% of the sample. The data are from a study of cytomegalovirus exposure and HLA in healthy donors (dated by TCRdb to between 2016 and 2019). Regarding the research as a whole: The 500 to 700 repertoires of the first cohort and the approximately 110 validation repertoires were produced on the same platform, according to a later analysis. A separate validation cohort of some 130 different subjects was used in addition to the 666-subject first cohort. The aim of the study was to test whether cataloging public T cell receptors could identify signatures of past pathogen exposure. High-throughput TCR immunosequencing, statistical association of individual TCRs with disease status, and machine learning were combined to predict cytomegalovirus infection status. Points the paper makes about the study in general: The classifier was reported to diagnose cytomegalovirus status with high specificity and sensitivity in both the original and validation cohorts. In vitro tests confirmed that a few of the cytomegalovirus-associated TCR beta chains recognize cytomegalovirus antigens. The authors suggested that the approach could potentially be generalized to other disease states and immunological phenotypes. A later analysis had no HLA typing for the validation cohort, so co-occurrence there was scored across all 130 or so repertoires. The study gave a list of around 170 TCR beta chains associated with cytomegalovirus. Most TCR sequences were seen in very few donors, while some public TCRs were found in many individuals. In a later analysis, TCRs clustered in the first cohort were found to also tend to co-occur in the 120 or so validation repertoires, with around 94% of cluster scores above 0.

The donors were included in the validation cohort of 130 or so subjects, a group kept apart from the 666-subject first cohort. The CDR3 runs 15 residues from the cysteine to the phenylalanine. Only the CDR3 DNA stays, 45 bases, in frame from base 1. CDR1 and CDR2 are drawn from the germline V gene: SGHTA, FQGNSA. V has 5 bases trimmed and J has 3 bases trimmed; junction bases matching no gene number 8. Here the chain combines TRBV7-2 and TRBJ1-2, with TRBD1 matching 8 junction bases. The sequenced sample was PBMCs. The sequence was obtained from a woman aged 18-29 years in good health and CMV-seropositive. The bases read TGTGCCAGCAGCCTCTCAGGGGGCTGGGACTATGGCTACACCTTC. Its protein product is CASSLSGGWDYGYTF.